A selection of T cell receptor beta chains follows, all from one sample in a study of T cells after somatic rescue of genetic block. TCRdb's copy holds only in-frame clones and misses some; the assay was immunoSEQ multiplex PCR. The table records roughly 92,000 clones, 70% to 90% of them present only once. Specimen: peripheral blood mononuclear cells (PBMCs). These receptors were collected from a woman under 30. CDR3s include the opening cysteine and the closing phenylalanine or tryptophan. D genes are given only for firm matches. Expanded clones get a size class; other rows say once, few or many, or leave the size out.

TRBV27,-,few,TRBJ2-3,CASSFSRGNTQYF,TGTGCCAGCAGTTTTTCCCGGGGCAATACGCAGTATTTT
TRBV29-1,-,-,TRBJ2-2,CSVETTQSNTGELFF,TGCAGCGTTGAGACTACCCAATCGAACACCGGGGAGCTGTTTTTT
TRBV28,-,-,TRBJ2-7,CASSLLVRDEQYF,TGTGCCAGCAGTTTACTCGTAAGGGACGAGCAGTACTTC
TRBV29-1,-,few,TRBJ1-1,CSVEPGRTEAFF,TGCAGCGTTGAACCGGGGCGCACTGAAGCTTTCTTT
TRBV13,-,-,TRBJ1-5,CASSLGGPNQPQHF,TGTGCCAGCAGCTTAGGGGGGCCCAATCAGCCCCAGCATTTT
TRBV27,-,-,TRBJ1-1,CASAKNPLFFWLF,TGTGCCAGCGCGAAAAACCCCCTATTTTTTTGGCTCTTT
TRBV29-1,-,-,TRBJ2-1,CSVAVPAYNEQFF,TGCAGCGTTGCGGTGCCGGCCTACAATGAGCAGTTCTTC
TRBV5-1,TRBD2,-,TRBJ2-2,CASSFSGTSGSTGELFF,TGCGCCAGCAGCTTCTCCGGGACTAGCGGTAGCACCGGGGAGCTGTTTTTT
TRBV28,-,-,TRBJ1-1,CASRTDSLNTEAFF,TGTGCCAGCAGGACGGACAGCCTGAACACTGAAGCTTTCTTT
TRBV7-7,-,-,TRBJ2-7,CASSLAPYEQYF,TGTGCTAGCAGCTTAGCGCCCTACGAGCAGTACTTC
TRBV5-1,-,once,TRBJ2-7,CASSPTTGPYEQYF,TGCGCCAGCAGCCCTACGACAGGACCCTACGAGCAGTACTTC
TRBV7-9,-,-,TRBJ2-7,CASSLEGSPLYEQYF,TGTGCCAGCAGCTTGGAAGGGAGTCCGCTCTACGAGCAGTACTTC
TRBV19,-,once,TRBJ2-1,CASRNRVGSYNEQFF,TGTGCCAGTAGGAACAGGGTGGGATCCTACAATGAGCAGTTCTTC
TRBV30,-,-,TRBJ2-7,CAWSVPESSYEQYF,TGTGCCTGGAGTGTACCCGAGAGCTCCTACGAGCAGTACTTC
TRBV7-9,-,-,TRBJ2-1,CASSLEPPARNEQFF,TGTGCCAGCAGCTTAGAGCCTCCCGCGAGGAATGAGCAGTTCTTC
TRBV28,-,-,TRBJ2-7,CASRGPSYEQYF,TGTGCCAGCAGGGGGCCCTCCTACGAGCAGTACTTC
TRBV25-1,-,-,TRBJ2-5,CASSPERGAETQYF,TGTGCCAGCAGCCCCGAGAGGGGGGCCGAGACCCAGTACTTC
TRBV2,-,-,TRBJ1-5,CASRDAGRLNQPQHF,TGTGCCAGCAGGGATGCCGGCAGGCTCAATCAGCCCCAGCATTTT
TRBV28,TRBD1,-,TRBJ2-6,CASSFLQGATSGANVLTF,TGTGCCAGCAGTTTCCTACAGGGGGCAACCTCTGGGGCCAACGTCCTGACTTTC
TRBV27,-,-,TRBJ1-1,CASSLYIYTEAFF,TGTGCCAGCAGTTTATACATTTACACTGAAGCTTTCTTT
TRBV19,TRBD1,-,TRBJ1-2,CASRKGASYGYTF,TGTGCCAGTAGGAAGGGGGCGAGCTATGGCTACACCTTC
TRBV6-1,TRBD2,-,TRBJ2-1,CASAGRAGGWDEQFF,TGTGCCAGCGCCGGGAGAGCGGGAGGATGGGATGAGCAGTTCTTC
TRBV28,-,-,TRBJ1-1,CASSLPQGEAFF,TGTGCCAGCAGTTTACCGCAGGGTGAAGCTTTCTTT
TRBV19,-,once,TRBJ2-3,CASRMGGGNTDTQYF,TGTGCCAGTAGGATGGGAGGAGGGAACACAGATACGCAGTATTTT
TRBV7-8,-,-,TRBJ2-5,CASSSIEAGRETQYF,TGTGCCAGCAGCTCCATAGAGGCAGGGCGAGAGACCCAGTACTTC
TRBV5-5,TRBD2,-,TRBJ2-1,CASRPTSGGAFEQFF,TGTGCCAGCAGACCGACTAGCGGGGGTGCTTTCGAGCAGTTCTTC
TRBV11-2,-,-,TRBJ2-1,CASSLDYLTEYNEQFF,TGTGCCAGCAGCTTAGATTACTTGACAGAATACAATGAGCAGTTCTTC
TRBV7-2,-,few,TRBJ1-5,CASSLVENQPQHF,TGTGCCAGCAGCTTAGTGGAGAATCAGCCCCAGCATTTT
TRBV7-8,TRBD1,-,TRBJ1-5,CASSSWTGVNQPQHF,TGTGCCAGCAGCTCCTGGACAGGGGTGAATCAGCCCCAGCATTTT
TRBV7-9,TRBD1,-,TRBJ2-2,CASSSGTGYTGELFF,TGTGCCAGCAGCTCCGGGACAGGGTACACCGGGGAGCTGTTTTTT
TRBV15,TRBD2,-,TRBJ2-2,CATRGTSGTNTGELFF,TGTGCCACCAGAGGGACTAGCGGGACGAACACCGGGGAGCTGTTTTTT
TRBV5-8,-,-,TRBJ1-2,CASSLGRREYYGYTF,TGTGCCAGCAGCTTGGGGAGGAGAGAGTACTATGGCTACACCTTC
TRBV19,-,-,TRBJ2-7,CASTATGSGGQYF,TGTGCCAGTACTGCGACAGGCTCCGGGGGGCAGTACTTC
TRBV27,TRBD2,-,TRBJ2-1,CASRLAGESEQFF,TGTGCCAGCAGGCTAGCGGGAGAGAGTGAGCAGTTCTTC
TRBV18,-,-,TRBJ1-2,CASSTGRLYGYTF,TGTGCCAGCTCAACGGGACGCCTCTATGGCTACACCTTC
TRBV27,-,once,TRBJ2-1,CASSRGPEQFF,TGTGCCAGCAGTAGAGGTCCCGAGCAGTTCTTC
TRBV29-1,-,-,TRBJ2-4,CSVGRLGPENIQYF,TGCAGCGTAGGCCGGTTAGGGCCCGAAAACATTCAGTACTTC
TRBV6-1,-,few,TRBJ1-1,CASKGAVNTEAFF,TGTGCCAGCAAGGGCGCTGTGAACACTGAAGCTTTCTTT
TRBV21-1,-,-,TRBJ2-3,CASSKGLAGGTDTQYF,TGTGCCAGCAGCAAAGGACTAGCGGGAGGCACAGATACGCAGTATTTT
TRBV6-5,-,-,TRBJ2-2,CASSYSSTGELFF,TGTGCCAGCAGTTACTCATCCACCGGGGAGCTGTTTTTT
TRBV5-1,-,-,TRBJ2-7,CASRRGELYEQYF,TGCGCCAGCAGACGGGGCGAACTCTACGAGCAGTACTTC
TRBV5-4,-,-,TRBJ1-2,CASSLSPHRASSYGYTF,TGTGCCAGCAGCTTGTCTCCCCACAGGGCCTCCTCCTATGGCTACACCTTC
TRBV14,-,once,TRBJ2-1,CASSQEGPLPSYNEQFF,TGTGCCAGCAGCCAAGAAGGTCCACTACCCTCCTACAATGAGCAGTTCTTC
TRBV25-1,TRBD1,-,TRBJ1-2,CASSPSGQGANGYTF,TGTGCCAGCAGTCCATCGGGACAGGGGGCGAATGGCTACACCTTC
TRBV7-9,-,once,TRBJ1-5,CASSLTDDQPQHF,TGTGCCAGCAGCTTGACAGACGACCAGCCCCAGCATTTT